Reported below is one TCR beta chain. Authors' methods: Amplification of reference gene primers was used by the study to estimate nucleated cell counts. Method: immunoSEQ multiplex PCR; TCRdb's copy keeps in-frame clones and lacks some. V, J and clone size derive from that table, while D and trimming were established from the DNA sequence. This sample has 130,000 or so clones, with about four fifths found just once. The data originate from a study of blood T cell repertoires in COVID-19. Cohort assignment relied on participant-reported clinical history. CDR1 is ENHRY, CDR2 SYGVKD, per germline. With V trimmed by 11 bases and J by 3 bases, 5 bases remained unmatched. The CDR3 covers 12 residues.

The chain has TRBV10-3 and TRBJ1-2, with 8 bases lining up with TRBD1. Sequencing input: PBMCs or T cells enriched from blood (not recorded which). The receptor's source is a man aged 25-40 years who had recovered from COVID-19. The CDR3 nucleotides are TGTGCCGTACAGGGGGGGTACTATGGCTACACCTTC. Encoded protein: CAVQGGYYGYTF.